The next 6 T cell receptor beta chains were all read from a single sample in a study of cytomegalovirus exposure and HLA in healthy donors. The PCR contained 60 Vbeta and 13 Jbeta primers. Assay: immunoSEQ multiplex PCR; the TCRdb copy retains only in-frame clones and omits some. The repertoire table contains some 180,000 clones. The sample was PBMCs. These receptors were collected from a man aged 25 to 40 in good health and CMV-seronegative.

The rearrangement links TRBV5-1 to TRBJ2-3, with D possibly TRBD2 on 6 matching bases. The germline V gene has CDR1 SGHRS and CDR2 YFSETQ. CDR3 size: 17 residues. V lost 0 bases and J lost 2, with 16 bases in between. The CDR3 sequence: CASSLARLASHTDTQYF. DNA of the CDR3: TGCGCCAGCAGCTTGGCCCGCCTAGCGAGCCACACAGATACGCAGTATTTT.

V is TRBV4-1 and J is TRBJ1-6; 7 positions agree with TRBD1. Germline lookup yields CDR1 MGHRA and CDR2 YSYEKL. The CDR3 is 15 residues long. V shed 2 bases and J 10 bases; nucleotides not matched to a gene: 8. CDR3 sequence reads: CASSQPGTVGSPLHF. The CDR3, as DNA: TGCGCCAGCAGCCAACCCGGGACAGTGGGATCACCCCTCCACTTT.

This chain links TRBV7-2 with TRBJ1-1; D is unclear. Trimming took off 1 base at V and 4 bases at J, with 16 bases between the two ends. The length of the CDR3 is 16 residues. Germline assignment: CDR1 SGHTA and CDR2 FQGNSA. The CDR3 reads CASSLVFAGRTTEAFF. CDR3 DNA sequence: TGTGCCAGCAGCTTAGTATTTGCAGGAAGAACCACTGAAGCTTTCTTT.

The V and J genes are TRBV2 and TRBJ1-2; 7 bases are shared with TRBD1. The germline V gene has CDR1 SNHLY and CDR2 FYNNEI. The CDR3 loop spans 15 amino acids. J was trimmed by 0 bases and V by 5 bases; bases with no gene match: 6. CDR3 amino acids: CASSRTGYPNYGYTF. The CDR3 DNA reads as TGTGCCAGCAGTCGGACAGGTTACCCTAACTATGGCTACACCTTC.

J is TRBJ2-3 and V is TRBV7-3; TRBD2 matches 9 bases. CDR1 SGHTA and CDR2 FQGTGA come from the germline V gene. J lost 4 bases, V lost 5 bases, and 4 bases had no gene match. CDR3 size: 14 residues. CDR3 sequence reads: CASSPGLASDTQYF. Written as DNA, the CDR3 is TGTGCCAGCAGCCCTGGACTAGCGTCAGATACGCAGTATTTT.

The chain recombines TRBV28 with TRBJ2-5, with 8 bases aligning to TRBD2. The CDR3 loop spans 15 amino acids. Looked up from germline, CDR1 is MDHEN and CDR2 is SYDVKM. Trimming cost V 4 bases and J 5 bases; bases outside gene matches: 9. This CDR3 reads CASSYPTGGEETQYF. The DNA for the CDR3 is TGTGCCAGCAGTTACCCCACGGGAGGGGAGGAGACCCAGTACTTC.